This TCR beta chain was profiled in a study of regulatory T cells in long-lasting Graves disease. For the study at large: It was over 5 years of antithyroid drugs, with positive TSH receptor antibodies, that meant persistent Graves' disease. Study-wide points: It was in persistent disease that TRBV28, TRBJ1-2 and TRBJ2-5 were favored. Authors noted too few samples as a limitation.

Germline values: CDR1 KGHDR, CDR2 SFDVKD. Trimming took 4 bases from V and 2 from J; bases not matched to a gene: 5. This CDR3 spans 15 amino acids. Researchers made TCR beta libraries by using iRepertoire HTBI primers and running Arm-PCR on CDR3 regions. Each CDR3 protein is one row after TCRdb ran MiXCR on the multiplex PCR reads. The data contain about 470,000 distinct CDR3 sequences, under 25% of them singletons. Note on this clonotype: The antigen remains undetermined.

The time point: persistent/refractory GD, antithyroid drugs over 5 years with positive TRAb. RNA isolated from PBMCs was used to make the TCR library. Diagnoses of Graves' disease were made by American Thyroid Association guidelines. V and J are TRBV24-1 and TRBJ2-7; 9 bases fit TRBD1. The starting material was peripheral blood mononuclear cells (PBMCs), obtained when the disease was refractory, from a patient treated with antithyroid drugs. The sequence derives from a female donor with Graves disease. CDR3 coding DNA: TGTGCCACCAGTGACCAGGACAGGGGCACCTACGAGCAGTACTTC. Its protein is CATSDQDRGTYEQYF.